This T cell receptor beta chain was recorded in a study of cytomegalovirus exposure and HLA in healthy donors. Study context: A preliminary data release comprised roughly 80 million unique TCRs obtained from HLA-typed donors. Out of approximately 400 genotyped donors, about 81% belonged to the Caucasian-associated ancestry cluster.

The study, taken as a whole, reports: Through in vitro validation, three CMV-associated chains were shown to be specific for CMV antigens.

The PCR used 60 Vbeta and 13 Jbeta primers. TCRdb keeps only in-frame clones here, not all; method: immunoSEQ multiplex PCR. The sample lists around 170,000 clones, 76% occurring once. The V gene's germline CDR1 is SQVTM and CDR2 ANQGSEA. Trimming took off 4 bases at V and 9 bases at J, with 9 bases between the two ends. The CDR3 totals 10 residues. Concerning this clone: The antigen remains unidentified.

The rearrangement links TRBV29-1 to TRBJ1-1; D is undetermined. The clonotype comes from a man between 18 and 29 years old in good health and CMV-seronegative. Sequenced sample: PBMCs. The CDR3 DNA reads TGCAGCGTTGCTGAGAGAAAAGCTTTCTTT. It is translated as CSVAERKAFF.